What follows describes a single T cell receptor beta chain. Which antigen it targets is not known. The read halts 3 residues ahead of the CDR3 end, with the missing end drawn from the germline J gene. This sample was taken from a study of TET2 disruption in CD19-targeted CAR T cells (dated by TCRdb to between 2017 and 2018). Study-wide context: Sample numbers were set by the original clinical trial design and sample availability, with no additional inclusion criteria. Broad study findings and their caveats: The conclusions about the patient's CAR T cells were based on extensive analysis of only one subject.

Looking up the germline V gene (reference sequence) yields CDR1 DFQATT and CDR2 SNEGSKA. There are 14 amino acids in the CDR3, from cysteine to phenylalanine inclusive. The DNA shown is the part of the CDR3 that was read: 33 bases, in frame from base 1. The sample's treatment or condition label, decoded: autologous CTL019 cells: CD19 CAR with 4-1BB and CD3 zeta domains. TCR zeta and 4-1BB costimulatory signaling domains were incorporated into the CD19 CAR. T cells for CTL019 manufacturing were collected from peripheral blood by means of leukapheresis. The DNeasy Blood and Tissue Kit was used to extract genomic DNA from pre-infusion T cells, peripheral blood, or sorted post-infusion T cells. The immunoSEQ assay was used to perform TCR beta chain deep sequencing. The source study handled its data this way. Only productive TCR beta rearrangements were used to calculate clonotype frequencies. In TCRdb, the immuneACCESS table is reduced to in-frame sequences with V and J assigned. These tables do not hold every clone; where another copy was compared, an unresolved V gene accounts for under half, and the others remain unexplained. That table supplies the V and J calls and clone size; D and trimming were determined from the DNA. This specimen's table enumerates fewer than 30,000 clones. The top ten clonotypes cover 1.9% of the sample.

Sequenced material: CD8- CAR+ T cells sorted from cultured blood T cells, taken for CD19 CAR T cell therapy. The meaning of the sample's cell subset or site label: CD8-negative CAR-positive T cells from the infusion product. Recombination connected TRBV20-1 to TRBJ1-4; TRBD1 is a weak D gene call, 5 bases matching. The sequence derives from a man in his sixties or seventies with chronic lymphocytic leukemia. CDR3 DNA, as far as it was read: TGCAGTGCGACTCTAGGGGTATCAGGTTCACCA. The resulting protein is CSATLGVSGSP. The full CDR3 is CSATLGVSGSPLFF.